What follows are 3 T cell receptor beta chains derived from one specimen sequenced in a study of T cells in Graves' hyperthyroidism and ophthalmopathy. There were TCR beta CDR3 regions amplified from RNA transcripts. With the HTBI primer set, the TCR CDR3 went through a first round of RT-PCR. From the multiplex PCR reads, TCRdb called clonotypes with MiXCR, one entry per CDR3 protein. This repertoire shows 650,000 to 700,000 distinct CDR3 sequences, roughly 17% found once; its top ten account for around a sixth. The material sequenced was blood. The source is a man aged 45 to 65 with Graves' hyperthyroidism.

This clonotype occurred many times. The V and J genes are TRBV27 and TRBJ1-1, with a tentative D call TRBD1 (5 bases). V was trimmed by 5 bases and J by 0 bases, leaving 16 bases between them. This CDR3 contains 16 residues. Germline CDR1 and CDR2: MNHEY and SMNVEV (reference sequence). Written as DNA, the CDR3 is TGTGCCAGCAGTCCATCCCCGGGACCCATGAACACTGAAGCTTTCTTT. This encodes CASSPSPGPMNTEAFF.

This clonotype was counted many times. The chain employs TRBV19 and TRBJ2-1; D may be TRBD1 (5 bases). Germline CDR1 reads LNHDA; CDR2 reads SQIVND (reference sequence). The CDR3 is 16 amino acids. V lost 2 bases to trimming and J lost 1 base, with 12 bases between them. Written as DNA, the CDR3 is TGTGCCAGTAGTATAAAAGGGGTAGGGTCCTACAATGAGCAGTTCTTC. Its protein product is CASSIKGVGSYNEQFF.

This clonotype was detected only a few times. The V call is TRBV19, the J call TRBJ2-7, with TRBD1 as a possible D gene (5 bases). CDR3 length: 13 residues. Germline-derived CDR1 and CDR2 are LNHDA and SQIVND (reference sequence). V was pared by 7 bases and J by 3 bases, with 13 bases between. The CDR3 spells CASMEQVGYEQYF. For the CDR3, the DNA is TGTGCCAGTATGGAACAGGTGGGCTACGAGCAGTACTTC. Complete variable domain (other parts from reference TRBV19 and TRBJ2-7): DGGITQSPKYLFRKEGQNVTLSCEQNLNHDAMYWYRQDPGQGLRLIYYSQIVNDFQKGDIAEGYSVSREKKESFPLTVTSAQKNPTAFYLCASMEQVGYEQYFGPGTRLTVT.